The 8 T cell receptor beta chains below were found in one sample sequenced in a study of T-cell memory formation after mild COVID-19. TCRdb redid the calling of the 5' RACE reads with MiXCR, one entry per CDR3 protein. Of 470,000 or so distinct CDR3 sequences listed, 20% to 30% are singletons. The sample comprised PBMCs or a T cell subset sorted from them (not recorded which). The receptors stem from an adult woman who had mild COVID-19 (a few samples of this study predate the infection). Cell type and time point are not known.

This clonotype was picked up one time. The chain couples TRBV25-1 to TRBJ2-7; the match to TRBD2 covers 9 bases. This CDR3 region has 13 residues. V lost 0 bases and J lost 9; bases outside the gene matches: 3. Germline CDR1 is MGHDK and CDR2 is SYGVNS. The CDR3 region is CASSEYAGGTQYF. The CDR3 DNA reads as TGTGCCAGCAGTGAATATGCGGGAGGGACGCAGTACTTC.

The chain employs TRBV6-5 and TRBJ2-7, with D perhaps TRBD1 or TRBD2 (5 bases each). The CDR3 consists of 15 residues. Germline V gives CDR1 MNHEY, CDR2 SVGAGI. V dropped 6 bases and J dropped 2 bases, with 17 bases sitting between them. The CDR3 bases are TGTGCCAGCAGCCCGGGGCGGGTTCGTCCCTACGAGCAGTACTTC. It translates to CASSPGRVRPYEQYF.

This clonotype has a handful of counts. The chain links TRBV7-6 to TRBJ2-7; 9 bases match TRBD1. The CDR3 length is 16 residues. CDR1 and CDR2 (germline): SGHVS, FNYEAQ. The V and J ends lost 2 bases and 4 bases, in that order; junction bases with no gene match: 9. CDR3 coding DNA: TGTGCCAGCAGCTTACTCGAGGGGACAGGGACTTACGAGCAGTACTTC. As protein: CASSLLEGTGTYEQYF.

This rearrangement joins TRBV4-3 to TRBJ1-2, with TRBD1 matching 11 bases. The V gene end was trimmed by 3 bases and the J gene end by 8 bases; junction bases not matched to a gene: 5. The CDR3 extends over 14 amino acids. The germline gives CDR1 LGHNA, CDR2 YSLEER. CDR3 sequence reads: CASSQDRGPEGYTF. The CDR3 DNA is TGCGCCAGCAGCCAGGACAGGGGGCCGGAGGGCTACACCTTC.

The rearrangement uses TRBV12-3 or TRBV12-4 and TRBJ1-1; D uncertain. The germline V and J ends were trimmed by 5 bases and 10 bases, with 14 bases remaining between them. The CDR3 covers 12 residues. As DNA, the CDR3 is TGTGCCAGCAGTCCGGCACGCGGTGGAGCTTTCTTT. This encodes CASSPARGGAFF.

This chain links TRBV7-3 with TRBJ2-1; D gene unclear. There are 13 residues in the CDR3. Trimming pared 3 bases from V and 7 bases from J, leaving 10 bases between. CDR1 is SGHTA, CDR2 FQGTGA, per germline. CDR3: CASSFGTGNEQFF. In nucleotides, the CDR3 is TGTGCCAGCAGCTTCGGAACCGGGAATGAGCAGTTCTTC.

The rearrangement uses TRBV6-2 or TRBV6-3 and TRBJ2-7; the D gene is possibly TRBD1 (5 bases). This CDR3 comprises 14 residues. Trimming stripped 1 base from V and 2 bases from J, with 9 bases between. Per the germline V gene, CDR1 is MNHEY and CDR2 is SVGEGT. CDR3 residues: CASSYYKGTYEQYF. CDR3 nucleotides: TGTGCCAGCAGTTACTACAAGGGGACCTACGAGCAGTACTTC.

This clonotype was counted only a few times. The chain employs TRBV20-1 and TRBJ2-1; TRBD2 matches 12 bases. Germline V gives CDR1 DFQATT, CDR2 SNEGSKA (reference sequence). The J segment lost 5 bases and the V segment lost 5 bases, leaving 10 bases of the junction unmatched. CDR3 length: 16 amino acids. CDR3 in DNA: TGCAGTGCTCCCCGAGGACTAGCGGGACACAACAATGAGCAGTTCTTC. Its protein product is CSAPRGLAGHNNEQFF.